This T cell receptor (beta chain) was retrieved from a study of T cell responses to AZD1222 COVID-19 vaccine. The germline V and J ends were trimmed by 2 bases and 4 bases, with 13 bases remaining between them. The CDR3 is 14 amino acids. Germline CDR1 is GTSNPN and CDR2 is SVGIG (reference sequence). The assay was immunoSEQ multiplex PCR, and TCRdb's table has in-frame clones only and misses some. The sample holds some 120,000 clones, roughly 87% seen once. This clone appeared once. This clonotype was sampled from an adult in good health. The J gene is TRBJ2-3, the V gene TRBV30, with D possibly being TRBD1 or TRBD2 (6 bases each). The sequencing used peripheral blood, collected on day 0 of AZD1222 vaccination. CDR3 amino acids: CAWSRGPLADTQYF. DNA of the CDR3: TGTGCCTGGAGTCGGGGGCCTCTAGCAGATACGCAGTATTTT.